This T cell receptor beta chain was sequenced for a study of blood T cell repertoires in COVID-19. Study overall: Sites in the United States, Italy and Spain provided acute and convalescent COVID-19 samples. PBMCs, B-cell-depleted T cells, or T cells provided the cDNA or gDNA that made up the material.

A word on this clone: At one end the junction does not follow the germline gene, possibly because of a read error.

The CDR3 has 17 amino acids. Germline loops: CDR1 ENHRY, CDR2 SYGVKD. Sequenced by immunoSEQ multiplex PCR; TCRdb stores in-frame clones only, minus some. The data show over 200,000 clones, 90% seen once. Patients in Seattle were enrolled during active infection, then followed longitudinally. This sequence was found in a man aged 30 to 39 with COVID-19, enrolled during active disease. J is TRBJ1-2 and V is TRBV10-3; 7 positions match TRBD1. Sequencing was done on a sample of peripheral blood. This CDR3 is CASSEETGTYKTYGYTF. The CDR3 bases are TGTGCCAGCAGTGAGGAGACAGGGACCTACAAGACATATGGCTACACCTTC.